One and the same sample provided the 15 T cell receptor beta chains below, sequenced in a study of T cells after posttransplantation cyclophosphamide. Profiling relied on immunoSEQ multiplex PCR, and the TCRdb table lists in-frame clones only, not all of them. This table has some 66,000 clones, just under 95% appearing once. Sequenced input: PBMCs. Receptors originate from a woman in her thirties in good health and a related stem cell transplant donor.

This clone was recorded only once. The chain is built from TRBV7-9 and TRBJ1-1; tentatively, D is TRBD1 (5 bases). Germline assignment: CDR1 SEHNR and CDR2 FQNEAQ (reference sequence). The CDR3 is 14 amino acids. Trimming took off 2 bases at V and 3 bases at J, with 10 bases between the two ends. The DNA of the CDR3 is TGTGCCAGCAGCTTAATGGGCAGGGACACTGAAGCTTTCTTT. Amino acids: CASSLMGRDTEAFF.

The V call is TRBV28, the J call TRBJ2-7, with D perhaps TRBD2 (7 bases). The ends were cut back, 3 bases at V and 3 bases at J, with 9 bases in the middle. The CDR3 sequence is 13 residues long. Germline-derived CDR1 and CDR2 are MDHEN and SYDVKM. CDR3: CASSLGGLYEQYF. The CDR3, as DNA: TGTGCCAGCAGTTTGGGGGGGCTCTACGAGCAGTACTTC.

In its sample, this clone was seen once. The chain is built from TRBV7-2 and TRBJ2-5; the match to TRBD2 covers 7 bases. Germline lookup yields CDR1 SGHTA and CDR2 FQGNSA. V gave up 2 bases and J gave up 4 bases; unmatched junction bases: 7. There are 15 residues in the CDR3. The CDR3 region has the DNA TGTGCCAGCAGCTTATTAGGTAGCGGGCGAGAGACCCAGTACTTC. Translated: CASSLLGSGRETQYF.

The gene calls are TRBV11-2 and TRBJ2-1; 11 bases fit TRBD2. The germline V gene encodes CDR1 SGHAT and CDR2 FQNNGV. V lost 3 bases and J lost 9; bases outside the gene matches: 10. This CDR3 has 16 residues. CDR3 amino acids: CASSFIAGGAGIEQFF. In DNA form, the CDR3 reads TGTGCCAGCAGCTTTATAGCGGGGGGGGCCGGGATTGAGCAGTTCTTC.

V and J are TRBV7-7 and TRBJ2-2, with 11 bases identical to TRBD2. Trimming took 5 bases from V and 3 from J; bases not matched to a gene: 5. CDR3 length equals 16 residues. CDR1 is SSHAT and CDR2 is FNYEAQ in the germline V gene (reference sequence). Written as DNA, the CDR3 is TGTGCCAGCAGCATGACTAGCGGGGTCGACACCGGGGAGCTGTTTTTT. Encoded protein: CASSMTSGVDTGELFF. Using reference TRBV7-7 and TRBJ2-2 for the parts outside the CDR3, the full variable domain is GAGVSQSPRYKVTKRGQDVTLRCDPISSHATLYWYQQALGQGPEFLTYFNYEAQPDKSGLPSDRFSAERPEGSISTLTIQRTEQRDSAMYRCASSMTSGVDTGELFFGEGSRLTVL.

The gene calls are TRBV29-1 and TRBJ2-5, with D perhaps TRBD2 (5 bases). The CDR3 is 12 amino acids. Germline lookup yields CDR1 SQVTM and CDR2 ANQGSEA. Trimming took off 7 bases at V and 1 base at J, with 10 bases between the two ends. The CDR3 spells CSAWGVQETQYF. The CDR3 coding sequence is TGCAGCGCCTGGGGAGTCCAAGAGACCCAGTACTTC.

The V call is TRBV6-5, the J call TRBJ1-1; D unresolved. This CDR3 contains 15 residues. With 7 bases removed from V and 2 bases from J, the gap between germline ends came to 17 bases. Germline assignment: CDR1 MNHEY and CDR2 SVGAGI. The CDR3 loop reads CASTKRASGNTEAFF. The CDR3 DNA reads TGTGCCAGCACCAAACGGGCTTCTGGTAACACTGAAGCTTTCTTT.

This rearrangement joins TRBV18 to TRBJ2-5, with 7 positions matching TRBD1. The CDR3 is 15 amino acids. After removal of 3 bases from V and 1 base from J, the junction contained 5 bases not matched to a gene. CDR1 is KGHSH and CDR2 is LQKENI in the germline V gene. This chain's CDR3 is CASSPKDRTQETQYF. In DNA, the CDR3 is TGTGCCAGCTCACCTAAGGACAGGACCCAAGAGACCCAGTACTTC.

The chain links TRBV5-1 to TRBJ1-1; D may be TRBD1 (6 bases). Germline V gene data show CDR1 as SGHRS and CDR2 as YFSETQ. There are 12 residues in the CDR3. V lost 4 bases, J lost 4 bases, and 8 bases lay in between. The CDR3 DNA follows: TGCGCCAGCAGCCGGACAGCCACTGAAGCTTTCTTT. This encodes CASSRTATEAFF.

This rearrangement joins TRBV10-1 to TRBJ1-2, with TRBD1 matching over 7 bases. This CDR3 is built from 14 residues. V dropped 6 bases and J dropped 5; count of bases not matched to a gene: 9. Germline V lookup: CDR1 WNHNN, CDR2 SYGVQD (reference sequence). In DNA, the CDR3 is TGCGCCAGCAGGACTAGACAGGGCTTGTATGGCTACACCTTC. Translating it yields CASRTRQGLYGYTF.

In DNA form, the CDR3 reads TGCAGCGTCGACGGTGCGGGTTCTAACTATGGCTACACCTTC. Its protein product is CSVDGAGSNYGYTF. V is TRBV29-1 and J is TRBJ1-2; no firm D call. Germline lookup yields CDR1 SQVTM and CDR2 ANQGSEA. The CDR3 length is 14 residues. Trimming removed 6 bases at V and 0 bases at J, with 14 bases between.

The V and J genes are TRBV5-6 and TRBJ1-2; 8 bases align to TRBD1. Trimming removed 5 bases from V and 8 bases from J; junction bases left unmatched: 11. Germline loops: CDR1 SGHDT, CDR2 YYEEEE. The CDR3 consists of 14 residues. The DNA of the CDR3 is TGTGCCAGCAGTGGGCCGGCAGGGGGCGGCGGCTACACCTTC. Protein product: CASSGPAGGGGYTF. The variable domain in full, with the rest retrieved from reference TRBV5-6 and TRBJ1-2, is DAGVTQSPTHLIKTRGQQVTLRCSPKSGHDTVSWYQQALGQGPQFIFQYYEEEERQRGNFPDRFSGHQFPNYSSELNVNALLLGDSALYLCASSGPAGGGGYTFGSGTRLTVV.

This clone was seen more than once but under ten times. The V and J genes are TRBV5-6 and TRBJ2-1; D is unclear. CDR1 and CDR2 (germline): SGHDT, YYEEEE. Trimming pared 0 bases from V and 2 bases from J, leaving 9 bases between. This CDR3 has 15 residues. CDR3 DNA sequence: TGTGCCAGCAGCTTGGGTTTTACGGCCTACAATGAGCAGTTCTTC. Protein sequence: CASSLGFTAYNEQFF.

A single count supports this clone. The CDR3 DNA reads TGTGCCAGCAACGGGGGGGCCGCAGATACGCAGTATTTT. Translating gives CASNGGAADTQYF. The J gene is TRBJ2-3, the V gene TRBV7-2, with TRBD2 identical over 8 bases. Germline V gene sequence: CDR1 SGHTA, CDR2 FQGNSA. V was pared by 7 bases and J by 4 bases, with 4 bases of the junction left unmatched. The CDR3 totals 13 residues.

The J gene is TRBJ1-3, the V gene TRBV7-9; 8 nucleotides agree with TRBD1. With 3 bases clipped from V and 8 bases from J, the junction kept 6 bases outside the gene matches. In germline, CDR1 is SEHNR, CDR2 FQNEAQ (reference sequence). The CDR3 has 14 residues. This chain's CDR3 is CASSFSGGTDTIYF. The DNA of the CDR3 is TGTGCCAGCAGCTTTTCAGGGGGCACGGACACCATATATTTT.